This TCR beta chain is from a study of cytomegalovirus exposure and HLA in healthy donors. The study's findings and limits: On later analysis, the bulk of CMV-associated TCR beta chains appeared to be HLA-restricted. What a later analysis showed was that several of the most significant clusters appeared linked to common viral pathogens. The authors later found HLA-associated TCR beta chains more clonally expanded than equally common others.

This PCR relied on a set of 60 Vbeta primers and 13 Jbeta primers. TCRdb keeps only in-frame clones here, not all; method: immunoSEQ multiplex PCR. This table has 150,000 to 160,000 clones, roughly 82% appearing once. Concerning this clone: Its antigen is still unknown.

The V gene end was trimmed by 0 bases and the J gene end by 4 bases; junction bases not matched to a gene: 6. CDR1 is MGHRA and CDR2 is YSYEKL in the germline V gene. The CDR3 is 17 residues long. This TCR was recovered from a woman aged 50 to 60 in good health and CMV-seropositive. The chain combines TRBV4-1 with TRBJ2-1, with TRBD2 matching 10 bases. The specimen sequenced was PBMCs. CDR3 nucleotides: TGCGCCAGCAGCCAAGATCCCCCTAGCGGGGGTTACAATGAGCAGTTCTTC. It encodes CASSQDPPSGGYNEQFF.